This T cell receptor beta chain came from a study of cytomegalovirus exposure and HLA in healthy donors. Broader study findings: The productive fraction for most TCR beta V segments was about 90% or about 30% in an earlier analysis. Reports described diagnosis of cytomegalovirus status by the classifier as highly specific and sensitive. Versus the approximately 700-donor mean, an Asian-associated ancestry cluster reportedly showed fewer N-insertions in a later analysis.

The PCR was carried out with 60 Vbeta primers and 13 Jbeta primers. TCRdb's copy holds only in-frame clones and misses some; the assay was immunoSEQ multiplex PCR. The data hold 100,000 to 150,000 clones, with over 15% observed a single time. This clone was counted between two and nine times. Its target is unknown. Germline V gene lookup returns CDR1 LGHNA and CDR2 YNFKEQ. Trimming removed 1 base from V and 4 bases from J, with 11 bases in between. The length of the CDR3 is 15 residues. V is TRBV4-2 and J is TRBJ2-1, with D uncertain. Sequenced input: PBMCs. This clonotype was obtained from a female donor in good health and CMV-seropositive. CDR3 residues: CASSQVGTGYNEQFF. The CDR3 DNA sequence: TGTGCCAGCAGCCAAGTAGGAACGGGTTACAATGAGCAGTTCTTC.